Listed below are T cell receptor beta chains from one sample, sequenced in a study of T-cell memory formation after mild COVID-19. Each CDR3 protein gets one entry after TCRdb re-called the 5' RACE reads with MiXCR. The sample shows around 260,000 distinct CDR3 sequences, 16% of them seen only once. Sequencing was carried out using PBMCs or a T cell subset sorted from them (not recorded which). Every receptor here comes from a young man who had mild COVID-19 (a few samples of this study predate the infection). Cell type and time point are not known. The CDR3 runs from the conserved cysteine through the conserved F or W. A D gene is named only where the DNA matches it firmly. Size is stated for part of the rows, as once, few or many counts, or as a class when the clone is expanded.

V gene	J gene	D gene	clone size	CDR3 protein	CDR3 DNA
TRBV4-1	TRBJ2-3	.	.	CASSQESTQYF	TGCGCCAGCAGCCAAGAGTCTACGCAGTATTTT
TRBV5-1	TRBJ2-5	.	.	CASSPGAGAETQYF	TGCGCCAGCAGCCCCGGGGCGGGGGCAGAGACCCAGTACTTC
TRBV4-1	TRBJ2-4	.	few	CASSQDGAGRNIQYF	TGCGCCAGCAGCCAAGATGGGGCGGGGAGGAACATTCAGTACTTC
TRBV7-8	TRBJ2-6	.	.	CASSVSRVPGANVLTF	TGTGCCAGCAGCGTCTCCAGGGTCCCTGGGGCCAACGTCCTGACTTTC
TRBV9	TRBJ1-4	.	.	CASSGSDNEKLFF	TGTGCCAGCAGCGGGTCCGATAATGAAAAACTGTTTTTT
TRBV28	TRBJ1-6	.	.	CASTEGIRPLHF	TGTGCCAGCACCGAAGGGATACGACCCCTCCACTTT
TRBV11-1	TRBJ2-5	.	.	CANQAGLGTQYF	TGTGCCAACCAGGCGGGGCTGGGGACCCAGTACTTC
TRBV9	TRBJ1-5	.	few	CASSSLGFNQPQHF	TGTGCCAGCAGCTCATTAGGGTTTAATCAGCCCCAGCATTTT
TRBV18	TRBJ2-7	TRBD1	.	CASSRIGTGVYEQYF	TGTGCCAGCTCACGCATCGGGACAGGGGTTTACGAGCAGTACTTC
TRBV2	TRBJ1-1	.	few	CASSAGTVNTEAFF	TGTGCCAGCAGTGCGGGCACGGTGAACACTGAAGCTTTCTTT
TRBV7-9	TRBJ2-1	.	few	CASSFAEGNEQFF	TGTGCCAGCAGCTTCGCCGAGGGCAATGAGCAGTTCTTC
TRBV24-1	TRBJ2-1	TRBD1	.	CATSDSGTGRLYEQFF	TGTGCCACCAGTGACTCCGGGACAGGGAGGTTATATGAGCAGTTCTTC
TRBV29-1	TRBJ1-3	.	few	CSVAPSSGNTIYF	TGCAGCGTTGCCCCGAGCTCTGGAAACACCATATATTTT
TRBV24-1	TRBJ2-4	TRBD1	.	CATSDHGTGEVAKNIQYF	TGTGCCACCAGTGACCACGGGACAGGGGAAGTAGCCAAAAACATTCAGTACTTC
TRBV7-9	TRBJ2-1	.	many	CASQGAAGMYEQFF	TGTGCCAGCCAAGGAGCGGCGGGGATGTATGAGCAGTTCTTC
TRBV4-1	TRBJ2-7	TRBD2	.	CASSQEERGDEQYF	TGCGCCAGCAGCCAAGAGGAGCGGGGGGATGAGCAGTACTTC
TRBV5-6	TRBJ1-1	.	.	CASSLADQPNTEAFF	TGTGCCAGCAGCTTGGCGGACCAGCCGAACACTGAAGCTTTCTTT
TRBV7-2	TRBJ2-1	TRBD2	.	CASSSFRTSGGYNEQFF	TGTGCCAGCAGCTCTTTTCGGACTAGCGGGGGGTACAATGAGCAGTTCTTC
TRBV12-3/TRBV12-4	TRBJ1-2	TRBD1	few	CASRKGQGFDGYTF	TGTGCCAGCAGGAAGGGACAGGGGTTCGATGGCTACACCTTC
TRBV11-1	TRBJ2-2	.	few	CASNTASGELFF	TGTGCCAGCAATACAGCCTCCGGGGAGCTGTTTTTT
TRBV6-5	TRBJ1-1	.	.	CASSYTWRGAANTEAFF	TGTGCCAGCAGTTATACCTGGAGGGGGGCCGCGAACACTGAAGCTTTCTTT
TRBV10-3	TRBJ2-5	.	few	CAISESIEPETQYF	TGTGCCATCAGTGAGTCGATCGAGCCAGAGACCCAGTACTTC